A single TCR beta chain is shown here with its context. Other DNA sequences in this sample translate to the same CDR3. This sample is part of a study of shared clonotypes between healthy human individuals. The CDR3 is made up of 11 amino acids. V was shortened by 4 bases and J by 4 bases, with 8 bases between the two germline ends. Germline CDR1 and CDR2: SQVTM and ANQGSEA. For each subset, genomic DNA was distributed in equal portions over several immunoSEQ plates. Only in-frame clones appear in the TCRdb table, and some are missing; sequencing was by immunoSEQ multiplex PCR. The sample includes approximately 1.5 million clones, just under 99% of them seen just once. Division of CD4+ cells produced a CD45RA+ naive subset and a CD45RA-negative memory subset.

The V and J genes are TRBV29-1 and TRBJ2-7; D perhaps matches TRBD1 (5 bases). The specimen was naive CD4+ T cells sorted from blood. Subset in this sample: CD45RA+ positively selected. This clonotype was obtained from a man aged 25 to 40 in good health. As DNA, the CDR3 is TGCAGCGTTGCAGGGAATTACGAGCAGTACTTC. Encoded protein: CSVAGNYEQYF.